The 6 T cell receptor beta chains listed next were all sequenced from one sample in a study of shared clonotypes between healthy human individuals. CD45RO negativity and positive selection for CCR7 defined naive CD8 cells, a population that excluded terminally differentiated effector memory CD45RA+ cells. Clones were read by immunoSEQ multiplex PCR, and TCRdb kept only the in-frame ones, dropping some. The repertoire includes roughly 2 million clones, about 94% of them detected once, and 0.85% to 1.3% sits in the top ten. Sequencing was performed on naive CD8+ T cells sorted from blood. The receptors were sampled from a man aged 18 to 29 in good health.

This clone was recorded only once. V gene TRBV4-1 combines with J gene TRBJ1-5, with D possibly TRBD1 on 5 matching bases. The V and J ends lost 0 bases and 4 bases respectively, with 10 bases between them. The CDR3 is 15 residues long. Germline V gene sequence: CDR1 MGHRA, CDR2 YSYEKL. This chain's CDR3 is CASSQEGDGNQPQHF. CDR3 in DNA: TGCGCCAGCAGCCAAGAAGGGGATGGAAATCAGCCCCAGCATTTT.

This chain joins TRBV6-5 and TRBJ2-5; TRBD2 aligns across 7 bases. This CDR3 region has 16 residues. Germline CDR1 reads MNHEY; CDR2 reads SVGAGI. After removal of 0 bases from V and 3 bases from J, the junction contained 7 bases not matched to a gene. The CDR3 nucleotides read TGTGCCAGCAGTTACTCTAGAGCGGGGCTAGAAGAGACCCAGTACTTC. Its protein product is CASSYSRAGLEETQYF.

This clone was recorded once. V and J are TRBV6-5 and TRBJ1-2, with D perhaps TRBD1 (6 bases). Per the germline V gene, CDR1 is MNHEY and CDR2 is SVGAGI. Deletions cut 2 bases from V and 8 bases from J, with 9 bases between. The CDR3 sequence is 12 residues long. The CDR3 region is CASSYGGLGYTF. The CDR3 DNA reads TGTGCCAGCAGTTACGGGGGCCTGGGCTACACCTTC.

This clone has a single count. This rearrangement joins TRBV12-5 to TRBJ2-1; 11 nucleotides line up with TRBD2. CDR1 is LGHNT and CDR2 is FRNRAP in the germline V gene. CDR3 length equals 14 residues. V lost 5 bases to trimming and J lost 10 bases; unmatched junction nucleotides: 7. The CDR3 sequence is CASGDSGRAWEQFF. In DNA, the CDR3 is TGTGCTAGTGGTGATAGCGGGAGGGCCTGGGAGCAGTTCTTC.

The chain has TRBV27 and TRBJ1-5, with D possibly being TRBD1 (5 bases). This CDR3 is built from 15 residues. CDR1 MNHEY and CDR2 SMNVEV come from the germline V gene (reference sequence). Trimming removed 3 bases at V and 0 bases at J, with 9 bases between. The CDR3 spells CASSLTALSNQPQHF. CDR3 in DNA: TGTGCCAGCAGTTTGACAGCCCTTAGCAATCAGCCCCAGCATTTT.

The DNA for the CDR3 is TGTGCCAGCAGTTTCCACCTAGCGGGGGACACAGATACGCAGTATTTT. It translates to CASSFHLAGDTDTQYF. The chain joins TRBV28 to TRBJ2-3; 10 nucleotides align to TRBD2. Germline V gene data show CDR1 as MDHEN and CDR2 as SYDVKM. The CDR3 spans 16 residues. With 3 bases clipped from V and 2 bases from J, the junction kept 5 bases outside the gene matches.